The 24 T cell receptor beta chains below all came from one sample that was sequenced in a study of T-cell reconstitution after alpha-beta-depleted transplantation in children. Unique molecular identifiers were incorporated into the prepared TCRbeta library. TCRdb redid the calling of the PCR reads with MiXCR, one entry per CDR3 protein. The table shows a few hundred thousand distinct CDR3 sequences, with 25% to 30% occurring only once. The starting material was PBMCs, obtained before TCRalphabeta/CD19-depleted stem cell transplant. The receptors here all came from a boy younger than two with Wiskott-Aldrich syndrome, due to receive a stem cell transplant.

In this sample, this clonotype turned up a few times. The chain carries TRBV11-2 and TRBJ2-7, with a weak D call TRBD1 (6 bases). The CDR3 has 17 amino acids. Trimming cost V 0 bases and J 3 bases, with 18 bases left between them. Germline V lookup: CDR1 SGHAT, CDR2 FQNNGV. CDR3 DNA: TGTGCCAGCAGCTTAGATGCAGGGGCCGGAATTAACTACGAGCAGTACTTC. This translates into CASSLDAGAGINYEQYF.

V is TRBV5-1 and J is TRBJ2-7, with D unclear. Trimming stripped 0 bases from V and 1 base from J, with 8 bases between. The CDR3 sequence is 14 residues long. Germline CDR1 reads SGHRS; CDR2 reads YFSETQ. CDR3 amino acids: CASSLAKQSYEQYF. CDR3 coding DNA: TGCGCCAGCAGCTTGGCCAAGCAATCCTACGAGCAGTACTTC.

This clonotype was detected a few times. V gene TRBV7-3 combines with J gene TRBJ2-3; the match to TRBD1 covers 7 bases. V lost 2 bases and J lost 3; bases outside the gene matches: 11. This CDR3 is built from 17 residues. Germline V gene data show CDR1 as SGHTA and CDR2 as FQGTGA. The CDR3 DNA is TGTGCCAGCAGCTTAGGTGTCGGGGACAGTTCAACAGATACGCAGTATTTT. Protein product: CASSLGVGDSSTDTQYF.

This chain connects TRBV18 to TRBJ2-1, with D perhaps TRBD1 (6 bases). CDR1 KGHSH and CDR2 LQKENI come from the germline V gene. V was cut by 6 bases and J by 0 bases, with 21 bases left in between. The CDR3 sequence is 18 residues long. The CDR3 DNA reads as TGTGCCAGCTCGCAGGGGCGGGCGGCAGCTTCCTCCTACAATGAGCAGTTCTTC. It translates to CASSQGRAAASSYNEQFF.

This clonotype has more than one count but fewer than ten. The rearrangement uses TRBV12-3 or TRBV12-4 and TRBJ2-5; D tentatively reads TRBD1 or TRBD2 (5 bases each). The CDR3 has 16 amino acids. V shed 6 bases and J shed 6 bases, with 23 bases lying between them. CDR3 sequence reads: CASRRGTDQGRQTQYF. CDR3 in DNA: TGTGCCAGCAGACGTGGGACCGATCAGGGTCGACAGACCCAGTACTTC.

This chain joins TRBV5-1 and TRBJ2-7; D remains unclear. The germline V gene has CDR1 SGHRS and CDR2 YFSETQ. V was clipped by 1 base and J by 3 bases, with 14 bases between them. The CDR3 extends over 15 amino acids. CDR3 protein: CASSLIKAVFYEQYF. The CDR3 region has the DNA TGCGCCAGCAGCTTGATTAAGGCCGTCTTCTACGAGCAGTACTTC.

There are a few counts of this clonotype. The rearrangement uses TRBV7-8 and TRBJ2-1, with TRBD1 matching 7 bases. V dropped 3 bases and J dropped 6; count of bases not matched to a gene: 17. The length of the CDR3 is 18 residues. The germline V gene has CDR1 SGHVS and CDR2 FQNEAQ. DNA for the CDR3: TGTGCCAGCAGCTTGAAGCCAGATAAGGACAGGATCTGCAATGAGCAGTTCTTC. Its translation: CASSLKPDKDRICNEQFF.

The genes are TRBV5-1 and TRBJ2-4, with D possibly TRBD2 on 6 matching bases. The CDR3 loop spans 15 amino acids. V was pared by 1 base and J by 6 bases, with 14 bases between. CDR1 is SGHRS and CDR2 is YFSETQ in the germline V gene. Here the CDR3 DNA reads TGCGCCAGCAGCTTGCTCGGGAGTTTTGGAAACATTCAGTACTTC. Residues: CASSLLGSFGNIQYF.

There are many counts of this clonotype. One end of the junction fails to match germline, which may point to a read error. The chain employs TRBV11-2 and TRBJ2-3; TRBD1 agrees at 9 bases. The CDR3 contains 14 residues. CDR1 is SGHAT and CDR2 is FQNNGV in the germline V gene. This chain's CDR3 is CASSLDRGPDTQYF. The DNA of the CDR3 is TGCGCCAGCAGCTTGGACAGGGGCCCAGATACGCAGTATTTT. The full variable domain, rest sourced from reference TRBV11-2 and TRBJ2-3, is EAGVAQSPRYKIIEKRQSVAFWCNPISGHATLYWYQQILGQGPKLLIQFQNNGVVDDSQLPKDRFSAERLKGVDSTLKIQPAKLEDSAVYLCASSLDRGPDTQYFGPGTRLTVL.

The rearrangement joins TRBV20-1 to TRBJ1-5, with TRBD1 as a possible D gene (6 bases). V was shortened by 1 base and J by 5 bases, with 9 bases between the two germline ends. The CDR3 has 13 residues. Germline V gene data show CDR1 as DFQATT and CDR2 as SNEGSKA (reference sequence). The CDR3 DNA follows: TGCAGTGCTAGAGGGGACATTTATCAGCCCCAGCATTTT. It codes for CSARGDIYQPQHF.

The chain couples TRBV29-1 to TRBJ2-2; D is undetermined. Germline lookup yields CDR1 SQVTM and CDR2 ANQGSEA. Deletions cut 6 bases from V and 1 base from J, with 9 bases between. This CDR3 contains 13 residues. The CDR3 loop reads CSVIPQNTGELFF. The DNA for the CDR3 is TGCAGCGTAATACCGCAGAACACCGGGGAGCTGTTTTTT.

DNA of the CDR3: TGCAGTGCTAGAGGCTCGGTGGCCGGGGAGCTGTTTTTT. This codes for CSARGSVAGELFF. This chain links TRBV20-1 with TRBJ2-2; D not certain. Germline CDR1 and CDR2: DFQATT and SNEGSKA (reference sequence). The length of the CDR3 is 13 residues. V lost 1 base and J lost 6, with 9 bases in between.

V usage is TRBV5-1 and J usage is TRBJ1-5; TRBD1 matches at 8 bases. The CDR3 totals 15 residues. J gave up 6 bases and V 4 bases, and 9 bases lay outside the gene matches. The germline CDR1 and CDR2 sequences are SGHRS and YFSETQ. The CDR3 DNA reads as TGCGCCAGCAGCGTGGACAGGGCGAGCGGTCAGCCCCAGCATTTT. The encoded protein is CASSVDRASGQPQHF.

V and J are TRBV28 and TRBJ2-1; a possible D gene is TRBD2 (5 bases). Germline loops: CDR1 MDHEN, CDR2 SYDVKM. This CDR3 has 14 residues. V gave up 11 bases and J gave up 2 bases, with 16 bases separating them. CDR3 nucleotide sequence: TGTGCCGTAGGTACTGAGGGAGCCTACAATGAGCAGTTCTTC. Protein: CAVGTEGAYNEQFF.

The CDR3 DNA follows: TGCGCCAGCAGCTCCCGGGACGGCTCTTTCTACGAGCAGTACTTC. It translates to CASSSRDGSFYEQYF. This sequence joins TRBV5-1 and TRBJ2-7; D tentatively fits TRBD1 or TRBD2 (5 bases each). The CDR3 length is 15 residues. Per the germline V gene, CDR1 is SGHRS and CDR2 is YFSETQ. The V end was cut by 3 bases, the J end by 3 bases, with 16 bases between.

The chain uses TRBV28 and TRBJ1-1; tentative D call: TRBD1 (5 bases). The CDR3 runs to 10 residues. Germline CDR1 reads MDHEN; CDR2 reads SYDVKM. V was shortened by 6 bases and J by 11 bases, with 10 bases between the two germline ends. The CDR3 DNA reads as TGTGCCAGCAGCGACAGATCCGCTTTCTTT. Residues: CASSDRSAFF. Using reference TRBV28 and TRBJ1-1 for the parts outside the CDR3, the full variable domain is DVKVTQSSRYLVKRTGEKVFLECVQDMDHENMFWYRQDPGLGLRLIYFSYDVKMKEKGDIPEGYSVSREKKERFSLILESASTNQTSMYLCASSDRSAFFGQGTRLTVV.

The chain is built from TRBV20-1 and TRBJ1-2; TRBD1 is a possible D gene (5 bases). The CDR3 runs 13 residues. Between the trimmed V and J ends, which lost 3 bases and 2 bases, there was a span of 10 bases. Germline-derived CDR1 and CDR2 are DFQATT and SNEGSKA (reference sequence). The CDR3: CSASVGPNYGYTF. The CDR3 DNA reads as TGCAGTGCTAGTGTGGGACCGAACTATGGCTACACCTTC.

CDR3 residues: CASSPFLQGTDTQYF. CDR3 in DNA: TGTGCCAGCTCACCATTTTTACAGGGGACAGATACGCAGTATTTT. The chain recombines TRBV18 with TRBJ2-3; 7 nucleotides align to TRBD1. Germline V gene lookup returns CDR1 KGHSH and CDR2 LQKENI. The CDR3 has 15 residues. With 2 bases clipped from V and 3 bases from J, the junction kept 5 bases outside the gene matches.

This chain uses TRBV12-3 or TRBV12-4 with TRBJ2-5; D not resolved. V was trimmed by 3 bases and J by 2 bases, leaving 13 bases between them. The CDR3 consists of 15 residues. This CDR3 reads CASSFSSWGQETQYF. CDR3 nucleotides: TGTGCCAGCAGTTTCTCCTCTTGGGGACAAGAGACCCAGTACTTC.

The rearrangement uses TRBV20-1 and TRBJ2-1; D gene ambiguous. Trimming took 1 base from V and 1 from J, leaving 14 bases between them. Germline CDR1 reads DFQATT; CDR2 reads SNEGSKA (reference sequence). The CDR3 length is 16 residues. CDR3 DNA: TGCAGTGCTAGAGTCTCTCGGAGCGCGTCCTACAATGAGCAGTTCTTC. Protein sequence: CSARVSRSASYNEQFF.

This clonotype appeared once. The chain is built from TRBV30 and TRBJ2-3; D possibly corresponds to TRBD2 (6 bases). CDR1 and CDR2 (germline): GTSNPN, SVGIG (reference sequence). The V end lost 8 bases, the J end lost 6 bases, and 15 bases lay between the germline ends. The CDR3 loop spans 12 amino acids. The CDR3 is CASNRDSDTQYF. CDR3 bases: TGTGCCAGCAACCGGGACTCCGATACGCAGTATTTT. Using reference TRBV30 and TRBJ2-3 for the parts outside the CDR3, the full variable domain is SQTIHQWPATLVQPVGSPLSLECTVEGTSNPNLYWYRQAAGRGLQLLFYSVGIGQISSEVPQNLSASRPQDRQFILSSKKLLLSDSGFYLCASNRDSDTQYFGPGTRLTVL.

With regard to this clonotype: One end of the junction is discordant with germline, which a read error may explain. The chain couples TRBV7-6 to TRBJ2-3; 7 bases are a match to TRBD2. The CDR3 is made up of 17 amino acids. Germline lookup yields CDR1 SGHVS and CDR2 FNYEAQ. CDR3 in amino acids: CASSLDRGRAQTATQYF. The CDR3 DNA follows: TGTGCCAGCAGCTTAGACAGAGGGAGGGCCCAGACAGCTACGCAGTATTTT.

This clonotype was observed a few times. The chain uses TRBV4-2 and TRBJ2-1; 10 bases match TRBD2. With V trimmed by 1 base and J by 1 base, 4 bases remained unmatched. Germline V lookup: CDR1 LGHNA, CDR2 YNFKEQ. CDR3 size: 17 residues. Written as DNA, the CDR3 is TGTGCCAGCAGCCAAGGGACTAGCGGTCATTCCTACAATGAGCAGTTCTTC. Translating gives CASSQGTSGHSYNEQFF.

V is TRBV6-5 and J is TRBJ2-6; maybe TRBD2 (5 bases). This CDR3 has 16 amino acids. The germline V and J ends were trimmed by 3 bases and 3 bases, with 12 bases remaining between them. Per germline, CDR1 MNHEY and CDR2 SVGAGI. The CDR3 DNA sequence: TGTGCCAGCAGTTATCTTCTTGGGAGTGGGGCCAACGTCCTGACTTTC. This translates into CASSYLLGSGANVLTF.